This T cell receptor beta chain was observed in a study of T cells after yellow fever vaccination. V gave up 8 bases and J gave up 7 bases, with 12 bases separating them. Per the germline V gene, CDR1 is MDHEN and CDR2 is SYDVKM. The CDR3 length is 12 residues. A remark on this clonotype: Its antigen is as yet unknown.

General study results and limits: Most clones from primary vaccination resurfaced after the booster (96% CD4, 75% to 90% CD8).

For TCR, cDNA came from 5'RACE template switching, which added a universal primer site and UMIs. TCRdb re-called the 5' RACE reads with MiXCR, one entry per CDR3 protein. Counted here are some 390,000 distinct CDR3 sequences, approximately 5.7% occurring once; the ten biggest clones make up over 12%. V gene TRBV28 combines with J gene TRBJ2-1; TRBD1 might be the D (6 bases). This specimen was PBMCs, taken 5 days after the yellow fever booster vaccination. This sequence was found in a man between 25 and 39 years old who received the YFV17D yellow fever vaccine. CDR3 in amino acids: CASGGSLNEQFF. The CDR3 DNA reads as TGTGCCAGCGGGGGCTCCCTTAATGAGCAGTTCTTC. The entire variable domain, with the rest obtained from reference TRBV28 and TRBJ2-1, is as follows: DVKVTQSSRYLVKRTGEKVFLECVQDMDHENMFWYRQDPGLGLRLIYFSYDVKMKEKGDIPEGYSVSREKKERFSLILESASTNQTSMYLCASGGSLNEQFFGPGTRLTVL.